The 20 T cell receptor beta chains below were found in one sample sequenced in a study of cytomegalovirus exposure and HLA in healthy donors. Both 60 Vbeta primers and 13 Jbeta primers went into the PCR. Generated by immunoSEQ multiplex PCR, the TCRdb table keeps only in-frame clones and is missing some. The sample yields about 150,000 clones, roughly 81% seen once. Sample: PBMCs. The receptors here all came from a woman aged 18-29 years in good health and CMV-seronegative.

The gene calls are TRBV11-2 and TRBJ2-7, with D possibly matching TRBD2 (6 bases). Trimming cost V 0 bases and J 7 bases, with 10 bases left between them. Germline CDR1 is SGHAT and CDR2 is FQNNGV. The CDR3 totals 13 residues. The CDR3 loop is CASSLDRRGEQYF. The DNA for the CDR3 is TGTGCCAGCAGCTTAGATCGGCGGGGTGAGCAGTACTTC.

The chain carries TRBV7-2 and TRBJ2-5; TRBD2 agrees at 7 bases. V lost 5 bases to trimming and J lost 5 bases; unmatched junction nucleotides: 5. CDR1 and CDR2 (germline): SGHTA, FQGNSA. This CDR3 has 13 residues. The CDR3 here is CASSPLGGETQYF. CDR3 coding DNA: TGTGCCAGCAGCCCTCTGGGGGGGGAGACCCAGTACTTC.

About this clone: The same CDR3 also results from other DNA sequences found in this sample. This sequence joins TRBV5-1 and TRBJ2-1, with TRBD2 matching over 8 bases. This CDR3 comprises 15 residues. Germline trimming cut 1 base from V and 4 bases from J; bases unmatched to any gene: 4. Germline V gene lookup returns CDR1 SGHRS and CDR2 YFSETQ. The DNA of the CDR3 is TGCGCCAGCAGCTTGTCCAGCGGGGGTTACAATGAGCAGTTCTTC. It is translated as CASSLSSGGYNEQFF.

The gene calls are TRBV7-8 and TRBJ1-4, with TRBD1 as a possible D gene (5 bases). The V gene's germline CDR1 is SGHVS and CDR2 FQNEAQ. Trimming removed 3 bases from V and 7 bases from J, with 15 bases in between. The CDR3 sequence is 15 residues long. The CDR3, as DNA: TGTGCCAGCAGCTTCAAGACAGCCAAAAGTGAAAAACTGTTTTTT. The encoded protein is CASSFKTAKSEKLFF.

The V call is TRBV10-2, the J call TRBJ2-7; possible D gene TRBD1, 5 bases. Germline values: CDR1 WSHSY, CDR2 SAAADI. The CDR3 is made up of 11 amino acids. V was cut by 4 bases and J by 5 bases, with 6 bases left in between. CDR3 sequence: CASSAGHEQYF. The CDR3 nucleotides read TGCGCCAGCAGTGCAGGGCACGAGCAGTACTTC.

The chain joins TRBV19 to TRBJ2-7; TRBD2 aligns across 14 bases. Germline V gene data show CDR1 as LNHDA and CDR2 as SQIVND (reference sequence). CDR3 size: 14 residues. Germline trimming cut 4 bases from V and 10 bases from J; bases unmatched to any gene: 6. The CDR3 loop is CASSTGTSGSHQYF. The CDR3 DNA sequence: TGTGCCAGTAGTACAGGGACTAGCGGGAGCCACCAGTACTTC.

The V gene is TRBV6-6, the J gene TRBJ2-3, with TRBD2 matching over 9 bases. This CDR3 comprises 15 residues. V lost 4 bases to trimming and J lost 7 bases; unmatched junction nucleotides: 9. Germline CDR1 MNHNY, CDR2 SVGAGI (reference sequence). The CDR3 DNA reads as TGTGCCAGCAGTTTCCGTAGCGGGGGAACGCATACGCAGTATTTT. This encodes CASSFRSGGTHTQYF.

This chain uses TRBV29-1 with TRBJ2-2; 7 positions agree with TRBD1. The V gene end was trimmed by 7 bases and the J gene end by 6 bases; junction bases not matched to a gene: 2. This CDR3 has 11 residues. In germline, CDR1 is SQVTM, CDR2 ANQGSEA. The CDR3 nucleotides read TGCAGCGCCGGGACAGCCGGGGAGCTGTTTTTT. This gives the protein CSAGTAGELFF.

This chain links TRBV25-1 with TRBJ2-5; 11 bases fit TRBD1. With 3 bases clipped from V and 4 bases from J, the junction kept 4 bases outside the gene matches. The CDR3 is 15 amino acids. Germline assignment: CDR1 MGHDK and CDR2 SYGVNS. CDR3 amino acids: CASSERTGGTETQYF. CDR3 bases: TGTGCCAGCAGTGAGCGGACAGGGGGCACAGAGACCCAGTACTTC.

CDR3: CASSLDRGFGYTF. The CDR3 DNA reads as TGTGCCAGCAGCTTGGACAGGGGGTTTGGCTACACCTTC. The chain combines TRBV5-6 with TRBJ1-2, with 8 bases fitting TRBD1. CDR1 and CDR2 (germline): SGHDT, YYEEEE. V trimming: 0 bases; J trimming: 7 bases; junction bases outside the gene matches: 2. The CDR3 length is 13 residues.

The chain couples TRBV14 to TRBJ1-4, with a tentative D call TRBD1 (6 bases). From germline, CDR1 is SGHDN and CDR2 FVKESK. The CDR3 extends over 17 amino acids. V lost 4 bases to trimming and J lost 4 bases, with 19 bases between them. CDR3 nucleotides: TGTGCCAGCAGCCGGGGGGGGCCCCATTCGAATAATGAAAAACTGTTTTTT. Its translation: CASSRGGPHSNNEKLFF.

V usage is TRBV11-3 and J usage is TRBJ2-1; D unclear. V lost 5 bases and J lost 6, with 20 bases in between. Germline-derived CDR1 and CDR2 are SGHNT and YENEEA. The CDR3 has 16 amino acids. This CDR3 is CASSRAYDFLGNEQFF. Here the CDR3 DNA reads TGTGCCAGCAGCCGCGCCTATGATTTCCTCGGCAATGAGCAGTTCTTC. Combining the CDR3 with reference TRBV11-3 and TRBJ2-1 gives the whole variable domain EAGVVQSPRYKIIEKKQPVAFWCNPISGHNTLYWYLQNLGQGPELLIRYENEEAVDDSQLPKDRFSAERLKGVDSTLKIQPAELGDSAVYLCASSRAYDFLGNEQFFGPGTRLTVL.

The rearrangement links TRBV6-6 to TRBJ2-7; the match to TRBD1 covers 7 bases. This CDR3 contains 12 residues. V shed 7 bases, J shed 4 bases, and the junction held 4 bases outside the gene matches. Germline lookup yields CDR1 MNHNY and CDR2 SVGAGI (reference sequence). The CDR3 DNA sequence: TGTGCCAGCACGGGACAGTCTTACGAGCAGTACTTC. Protein sequence: CASTGQSYEQYF.

This clone was counted only a few times. The rearrangement links TRBV6-5 to TRBJ1-1, with D possibly matching TRBD1 (5 bases). Trimming cost V 2 bases and J 3 bases, with 10 bases left between them. Looked up from germline, CDR1 is MNHEY and CDR2 is SVGAGI. This CDR3 is built from 14 residues. CDR3 region: CASSYQTEYTEAFF. CDR3 in DNA: TGTGCCAGCAGTTACCAGACAGAATACACTGAAGCTTTCTTT.

The chain couples TRBV4-1 to TRBJ1-4; D is uncertain. Between the trimmed V and J ends, which lost 1 base and 0 bases, there was a span of 15 bases. CDR1 and CDR2 (germline): MGHRA, YSYEKL. The CDR3 extends over 18 amino acids. CDR3 bases: TGCGCCAGCAGCCAAGGGGCAGACGCCGTTGCAACTAATGAAAAACTGTTTTTT. It yields the protein CASSQGADAVATNEKLFF.

The rearrangement uses TRBV6-5 and TRBJ1-3; maybe TRBD1 (5 bases). The CDR3 consists of 14 residues. From germline, CDR1 is MNHEY and CDR2 SVGAGI. V lost 4 bases to trimming and J lost 5 bases, with 12 bases between them. In DNA form, the CDR3 reads TGTGCCAGCAGTTCGTCAGGGCGAAGAAACACCATATATTTT. It codes for CASSSSGRRNTIYF.

This chain links TRBV7-2 with TRBJ2-3; 8 bases align to TRBD2. The CDR3 extends over 18 amino acids. CDR1 and CDR2 from the germline V gene are SGHTA and FQGNSA. V shed 5 bases, J shed 3 bases, and the junction held 16 bases outside the gene matches. CDR3: CASSRNYAGGGLTDTQYF. The CDR3 DNA sequence: TGTGCCAGCAGCCGGAATTACGCGGGAGGAGGCCTAACAGATACGCAGTATTTT.

The chain combines TRBV11-2 with TRBJ2-7; D remains ambiguous. Trimming removed 5 bases from V and 7 bases from J, with 9 bases in between. Germline V gene lookup returns CDR1 SGHAT and CDR2 FQNNGV. CDR3 length: 11 residues. The CDR3 loop reads CASSHSAEQYF. CDR3 DNA: TGTGCCAGCAGCCATTCAGCGGAGCAGTACTTC.

This clone was seen only once. This chain connects TRBV10-3 to TRBJ1-2; tentative D call: TRBD1 (6 bases). V was clipped by 4 bases and J by 4 bases, with 10 bases between them. Germline CDR1 reads ENHRY; CDR2 reads SYGVKD. This CDR3 has 13 residues. The CDR3 loop reads CAISVDRLYGYTF. The CDR3 DNA reads as TGTGCCATCAGTGTGGACAGACTCTATGGCTACACCTTC.

This rearrangement joins TRBV4-1 to TRBJ1-2, with a possible D match to TRBD1 (5 bases). Germline lookup yields CDR1 MGHRA and CDR2 YSYEKL. The V end lost 0 bases, the J end lost 2 bases, and 10 bases lay between the germline ends. This CDR3 spans 15 amino acids. The CDR3 DNA sequence: TGCGCCAGCAGCCAAGATGACCAGGGAAACTATGGCTACACCTTC. Translating gives CASSQDDQGNYGYTF.